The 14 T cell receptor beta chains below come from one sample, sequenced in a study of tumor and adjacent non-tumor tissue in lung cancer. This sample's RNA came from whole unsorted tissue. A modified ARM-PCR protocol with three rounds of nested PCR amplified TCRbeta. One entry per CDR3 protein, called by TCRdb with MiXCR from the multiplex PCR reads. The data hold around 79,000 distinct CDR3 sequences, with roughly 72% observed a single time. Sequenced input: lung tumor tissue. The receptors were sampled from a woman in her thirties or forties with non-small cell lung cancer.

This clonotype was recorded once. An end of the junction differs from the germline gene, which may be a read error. The CDR3 is CSVWGRVRTGTQYF. CDR3 in DNA: TGCAGCGTTTGGGGGCGGGTGAGGACAGGTACGCAGTATTTT. V and J are TRBV29-1 and TRBJ2-3; 7 bases line up with TRBD1. Looked up from germline, CDR1 is SQVTM and CDR2 is ANQGSEA. This CDR3 is 14 amino acids long.

CDR3 bases: TGTGCCAGCGGCCTCAGTGGGGGTGCATATACGCAGTATTTT. This translates into CASGLSGGAYTQYF. The chain couples TRBV12-3 or TRBV12-4 to TRBJ2-3; D could derive from TRBD1 or TRBD2 (5 bases each). CDR3 length: 14 amino acids. The V gene lost 8 bases and the J gene lost 7 bases, with 19 bases spanning the gap.

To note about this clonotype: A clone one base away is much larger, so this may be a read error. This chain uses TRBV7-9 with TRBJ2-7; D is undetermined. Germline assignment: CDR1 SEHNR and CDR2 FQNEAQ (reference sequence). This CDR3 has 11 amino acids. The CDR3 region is CTSSATPEQYF. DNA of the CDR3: TGTACCAGCAGCGCCACCCCCGAGCAGTACTTC.

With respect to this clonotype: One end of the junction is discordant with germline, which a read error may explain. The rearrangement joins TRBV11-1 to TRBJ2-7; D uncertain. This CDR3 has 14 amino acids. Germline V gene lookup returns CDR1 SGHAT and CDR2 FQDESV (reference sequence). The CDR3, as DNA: TGTGCCAGCAGCCCAGGAGAGGAGTACTACGAGCAATACTTC. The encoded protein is CASSPGEEYYEQYF.

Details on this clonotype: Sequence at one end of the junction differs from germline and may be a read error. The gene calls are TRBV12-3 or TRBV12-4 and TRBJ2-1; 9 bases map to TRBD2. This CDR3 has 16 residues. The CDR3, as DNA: TGTCCCAGCAGTTTAGCCGGGACTAGCACCTACAGTGAGCAGTTCTTC. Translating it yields CPSSLAGTSTYSEQFF.

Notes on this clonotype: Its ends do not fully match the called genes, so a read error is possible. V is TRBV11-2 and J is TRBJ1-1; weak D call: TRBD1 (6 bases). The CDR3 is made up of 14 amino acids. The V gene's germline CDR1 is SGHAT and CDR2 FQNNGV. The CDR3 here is CASSLNGRSWGAFF. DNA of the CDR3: TGTGCCAGCAGCTTAAACGGGCGGAGCTGGGGGGCTTTCTTC.

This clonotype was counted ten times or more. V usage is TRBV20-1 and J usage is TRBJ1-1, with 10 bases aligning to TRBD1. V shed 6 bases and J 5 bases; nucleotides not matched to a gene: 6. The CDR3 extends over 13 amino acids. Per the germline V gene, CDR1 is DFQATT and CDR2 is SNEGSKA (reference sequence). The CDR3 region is CSASTGGATEAFF. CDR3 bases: TGCAGTGCCTCGACAGGGGGCGCGACTGAAGCTTTCTTT.

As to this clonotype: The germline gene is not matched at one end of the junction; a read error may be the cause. CDR3 sequence: CDSSFGGSFYEQYF. CDR3 sequence (DNA): TGTGACAGCAGTTTCGGGGGATCCTTCTACGAGCAGTACTTC. The chain links TRBV12-3 or TRBV12-4 to TRBJ2-7, with a tentative D call TRBD2 (6 bases). This CDR3 comprises 14 residues.

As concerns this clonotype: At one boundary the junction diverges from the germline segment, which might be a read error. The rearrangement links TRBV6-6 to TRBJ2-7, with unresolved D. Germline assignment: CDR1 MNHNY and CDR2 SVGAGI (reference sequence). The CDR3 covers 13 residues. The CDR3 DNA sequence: TGTGCGAGCAGTTACAACAAGGCCTACCAGCAGTACTTC. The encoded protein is CASSYNKAYQQYF.

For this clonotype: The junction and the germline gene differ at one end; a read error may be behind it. The DNA for the CDR3 is TGTGCCAGCAGCTTAAGGGTTGGGTACATTGAGCAGTTCTTC. Residues: CASSLRVGYIEQFF. The chain employs TRBV7-9 and TRBJ2-1; the D is unclear. Per germline, CDR1 SEHNR and CDR2 FQNEAQ (reference sequence). The CDR3 extends over 14 amino acids.

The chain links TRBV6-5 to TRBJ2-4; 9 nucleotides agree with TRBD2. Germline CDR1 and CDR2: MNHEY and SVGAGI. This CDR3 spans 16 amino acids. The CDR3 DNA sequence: TGTGCTAACAGTTACTGCCAGACTAGCGGCAAAAACATTCAGTACTTC. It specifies CANSYCQTSGKNIQYF.

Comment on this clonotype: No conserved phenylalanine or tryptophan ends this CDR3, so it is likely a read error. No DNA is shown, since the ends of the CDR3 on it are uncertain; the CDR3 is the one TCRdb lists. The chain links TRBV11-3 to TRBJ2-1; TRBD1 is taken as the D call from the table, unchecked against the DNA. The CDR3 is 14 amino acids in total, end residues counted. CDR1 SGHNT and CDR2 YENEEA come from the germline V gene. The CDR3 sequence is CTSSPGQGGNEQFL.

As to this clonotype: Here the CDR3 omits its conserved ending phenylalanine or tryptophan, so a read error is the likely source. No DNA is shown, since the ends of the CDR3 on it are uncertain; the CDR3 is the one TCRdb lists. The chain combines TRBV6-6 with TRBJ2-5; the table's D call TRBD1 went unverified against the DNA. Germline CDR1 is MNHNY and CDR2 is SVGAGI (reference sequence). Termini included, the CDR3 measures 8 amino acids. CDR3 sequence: CASGQGGS.

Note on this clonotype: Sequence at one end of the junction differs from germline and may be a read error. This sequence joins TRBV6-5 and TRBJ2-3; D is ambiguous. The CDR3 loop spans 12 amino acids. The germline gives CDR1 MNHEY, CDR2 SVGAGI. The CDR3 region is CACSYSADTQYF. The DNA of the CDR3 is TGTGCCTGCAGTTACTCTGCAGATACACAGTATTTT.